The 20 T cell receptor beta chains below all came from one sample that was sequenced in a study of blood T cell repertoires in COVID-19. Here immunoSEQ multiplex PCR was the method, and the copy in TCRdb shows in-frame clones only, minus some. The data contain about 160,000 clones, roughly 90% of them singletons. The sequencing input was PBMCs or T cells enriched from blood (not recorded which). The receptors were sampled from a woman aged 50 to 60 who had recovered from COVID-19.

This chain uses TRBV19 with TRBJ1-2; maybe TRBD1 (6 bases). Per germline, CDR1 LNHDA and CDR2 SQIVND (reference sequence). The CDR3 totals 13 residues. The V end was cut by 5 bases, the J end by 8 bases, with 15 bases between. Here the CDR3 reads CASSSFVRGGYTF. The DNA for the CDR3 is TGTGCCAGTAGTTCCTTTGTCAGGGGCGGCTACACCTTC.

Only one count was recorded for this clone. This chain connects TRBV25-1 to TRBJ1-2, with 8 nucleotides matching TRBD1. CDR3 length equals 15 residues. The germline V gene has CDR1 MGHDK and CDR2 SYGVNS. V lost 1 base, J lost 7 bases, and 8 bases stayed unmatched. The CDR3 loop is CASSELGTGFIGYTF. The CDR3 DNA reads as TGTGCCAGCAGTGAATTAGGGACAGGATTCATTGGCTACACCTTC.

The V gene is TRBV19, the J gene TRBJ2-2; D is possibly TRBD2 (7 bases). V dropped 4 bases and J dropped 0 bases, with 12 bases sitting between them. Germline-derived CDR1 and CDR2 are LNHDA and SQIVND (reference sequence). The CDR3 has 16 residues. CDR3 in amino acids: CASSTGGTTNTGELFF. The CDR3 DNA follows: TGTGCCAGTAGTACCGGGGGGACAACGAACACCGGGGAGCTGTTTTTT.

CDR3 sequence reads: CASSSSGGWETNYGYTF. The CDR3, as DNA: TGTGCCAGCAGTTCGTCTGGGGGGTGGGAAACTAACTATGGCTACACCTTC. The V and J genes are TRBV28 and TRBJ1-2; TRBD1 is a possible D gene (5 bases). Trimming removed 4 bases from V and 0 bases from J, with 18 bases in between. The CDR3 runs 17 residues. The germline CDR1 and CDR2 sequences are MDHEN and SYDVKM.

The chain couples TRBV5-4 to TRBJ2-6; tentatively, D is TRBD2 (7 bases). Trimming removed 3 bases from V and 4 bases from J, with 14 bases in between. Germline CDR1 reads SGHNT; CDR2 reads YYREEE (reference sequence). The CDR3 is made up of 16 amino acids. The CDR3 nucleotides are TGTGCCAGCAGCTCGGGGGGCGCTCCAGGGGCCAACGTCCTGACTTTC. The encoded protein is CASSSGGAPGANVLTF.

The chain uses TRBV25-1 and TRBJ1-3, with 7 bases matching TRBD1. CDR3 size: 16 residues. The trim removed 4 bases at V and 0 bases at J, leaving 6 bases unmatched. Germline lookup yields CDR1 MGHDK and CDR2 SYGVNS. CDR3 residues: CASSGDRFDSGNTIYF. CDR3 sequence (DNA): TGTGCCAGCAGTGGGGACAGATTCGACTCTGGAAACACCATATATTTT.

The chain couples TRBV4-3 to TRBJ1-5; the match to TRBD1 covers 10 bases. Germline loops: CDR1 LGHNA, CDR2 YSLEER. This CDR3 has 17 amino acids. The J segment lost 9 bases and the V segment lost 1 base, leaving 12 bases of the junction unmatched. The CDR3 nucleotides are TGCGCCAGCAGCCAAGTAAGGGCCGGGACAGGGGCACGGCCCCAGCATTTT. Translation: CASSQVRAGTGARPQHF.

The genes are TRBV19 and TRBJ1-6, with D maybe TRBD1 (5 bases). V was shortened by 7 bases and J by 2 bases, with 9 bases between the two germline ends. The germline CDR1 and CDR2 sequences are LNHDA and SQIVND (reference sequence). The CDR3 has 14 amino acids. The DNA of the CDR3 is TGTGCCAGTACCATGACAGCCTATAATTCACCCCTCCACTTT. Protein: CASTMTAYNSPLHF.

This chain joins TRBV27 and TRBJ1-5, with 7 bases fitting TRBD1. Trimming took 6 bases from V and 5 from J; bases not matched to a gene: 7. CDR1 MNHEY and CDR2 SMNVEV come from the germline V gene (reference sequence). The CDR3 is 14 residues long. CDR3 DNA sequence: TGTGCCAGCAGCCCAAGACAGGGTCATCAGCCCCAGCATTTT. Translation gives CASSPRQGHQPQHF.

The gene calls are TRBV4-2 and TRBJ2-3; D not certain. Germline assignment: CDR1 LGHNA and CDR2 YNFKEQ. The CDR3 has 14 residues. Deletions cut 2 bases from V and 2 bases from J, with 8 bases between. CDR3 in DNA: TGTGCCAGCAGCCAATTGGAGACCACAGATACGCAGTATTTT. Its translation is CASSQLETTDTQYF.

The chain uses TRBV3-1 (or the pseudogene TRBV3-2) and TRBJ2-1; 10 positions match TRBD2. Germline CDR1 is LGHDT and CDR2 is YNNKEL (reference sequence). Trimming took 0 bases from V and 8 from J; bases not matched to a gene: 7. The CDR3 sequence is 16 residues long. CDR3 bases: TGTGCCAGCAGCCAAGATGAGCGGGGGGGCCGCGATGAGCAGTTCTTC. Translating it yields CASSQDERGGRDEQFF.

This sequence joins TRBV11-2 and TRBJ2-5; 11 nucleotides align to TRBD2. The CDR3 spans 18 residues. Per the germline V gene, CDR1 is SGHAT and CDR2 is FQNNGV. The ends lost 5 bases at V and 4 bases at J; junction bases unmatched: 15. CDR3 amino acids: CASSQTPGSGGARETQYF. The CDR3 nucleotides are TGTGCCAGCAGCCAGACCCCGGGTAGCGGGGGGGCTAGAGAGACCCAGTACTTC.

The chain carries TRBV5-1 and TRBJ2-1; no clear D. Per germline, CDR1 SGHRS and CDR2 YFSETQ. This CDR3 has 13 amino acids. The V end lost 0 bases, the J end lost 5 bases, and 6 bases lay between the germline ends. CDR3 region: CASSLVQNNEQFF. CDR3 bases: TGCGCCAGCAGCTTGGTTCAGAACAATGAGCAGTTCTTC.

V and J are TRBV7-9 and TRBJ1-1; D not resolved. The germline V gene has CDR1 SEHNR and CDR2 FQNEAQ (reference sequence). The CDR3 covers 13 residues. The V end was cut by 3 bases, the J end by 1 base, with 6 bases between. The CDR3 loop is CASSLQKNTEAFF. The CDR3 DNA follows: TGTGCCAGCAGCTTGCAGAAGAACACTGAAGCTTTCTTT.

The chain is built from TRBV11-3 and TRBJ2-1; 9 bases align to TRBD2. Germline assignment: CDR1 SGHNT and CDR2 YENEEA. The CDR3 has 15 residues. V lost 2 bases, J lost 8 bases, and 7 bases stayed unmatched. This chain's CDR3 is CASSLRPSGVDEQFF. The CDR3 DNA reads TGTGCCAGCAGCTTACGGCCTAGCGGGGTGGATGAGCAGTTCTTC.

The V call is TRBV12-5, the J call TRBJ2-1, with 14 bases matching TRBD2. The length of the CDR3 is 19 residues. V shed 0 bases, J shed 0 bases, and the junction held 4 bases outside the gene matches. The germline V gene encodes CDR1 LGHNT and CDR2 FRNRAP. CDR3 bases: TGTGCTAGTGGTTTGGTTGGACTAGCGGGGGGCGCCTCCTACAATGAGCAGTTCTTC. Protein: CASGLVGLAGGASYNEQFF.

The V call is TRBV19, the J call TRBJ1-5; D is possibly TRBD1 (5 bases). The CDR3 spans 12 residues. Germline V gives CDR1 LNHDA, CDR2 SQIVND (reference sequence). V was clipped by 11 bases and J by 1 base, with 9 bases between them. CDR3 loop: CAAGGSNQPQHF. In DNA, the CDR3 is TGTGCCGCGGGGGGGAGCAATCAGCCCCAGCATTTT.

The V and J genes are TRBV6-5 and TRBJ1-1, with 7 positions matching TRBD1. V dropped 2 bases and J dropped 3; count of bases not matched to a gene: 9. The CDR3 has 16 residues. Germline V gene data show CDR1 as MNHEY and CDR2 as SVGAGI. CDR3 nucleotides: TGTGCCAGCAGTTACATCGGAGGGGGCGGTGACACTGAAGCTTTCTTT. Translation gives CASSYIGGGGDTEAFF.

CDR3 nucleotide sequence: TGTGCCAGAGGGACAGGGAACACTGAAGCTTTCTTT. Translated, it gives CARGTGNTEAFF. The chain uses TRBV2 and TRBJ1-1; 8 positions match TRBD1. V lost 9 bases to trimming and J lost 1 base; unmatched junction nucleotides: 1. The CDR3 loop spans 12 amino acids. Germline assignment: CDR1 SNHLY and CDR2 FYNNEI.

The chain has TRBV7-9 and TRBJ1-2; D call uncertain. The V gene's germline CDR1 is SEHNR and CDR2 FQNEAQ (reference sequence). Trimming left V 7 bases short and J 1 base short, with 13 bases between. The CDR3 is made up of 14 amino acids. The CDR3 DNA reads TGTGCCAGCAAGCTAGGTCTGGATAACTATGGCTACACCTTC. It codes for CASKLGLDNYGYTF.